The rows below give T cell receptor beta chains drawn from one sample of a study of cytomegalovirus exposure and HLA in healthy donors. Some clones are missing from TCRdb's copy, which holds only in-frame ones; the method was immunoSEQ multiplex PCR. The sample consists of 140,000 to 150,000 clones, 80% of them appearing once. Sequencing used PBMCs. The receptors were gathered from a man in his forties in good health and CMV-seronegative. Both conserved end residues are part of each CDR3. Fields, in order: V gene, J gene, CDR3 protein.

TRBV4-3	TRBJ2-7	CASSQDLNRLTYEQYF
TRBV9	TRBJ1-1	CASSAGGRNTEAFF
TRBV27	TRBJ2-7	CASSLSSGAAFEQYF
TRBV28	TRBJ2-5	CASRTGGAASGVQETQYF
TRBV7-2	TRBJ2-7	CASSPGWGLEQYF
TRBV2	TRBJ1-1	CASSPRAGGNTEAFF
TRBV10-2	TRBJ2-1	CASSESGGRSYNEQFF
TRBV6-5	TRBJ2-3	CASRELGASTDTQYF
TRBV27	TRBJ1-4	CASSRDRSNEKLFF
TRBV19	TRBJ1-6	CASSLTGGNSPLHF
TRBV2	TRBJ1-1	CASRPWDRGMNTEAFF
TRBV5-1	TRBJ2-7	CASSLALGLTSYEQYF
TRBV19	TRBJ1-1	CASSYSVSTEAFF
TRBV2	TRBJ1-5	CASRDLGDRSNQPQHF
TRBV6-5	TRBJ1-3	CASSTGHLSGNTIYF
TRBV7-6	TRBJ1-1	CASSLEVRGSAEAFF
TRBV27	TRBJ2-1	CASSLIGGSYNEQFF
TRBV7-2	TRBJ2-3	CASSLALRGTGSTDTQYF
TRBV27	TRBJ2-1	CASSLSPSGGARNEQFF
TRBV18	TRBJ1-5	CASSPRQGQQPQHF
TRBV5-4	TRBJ2-2	CASSLAGANTGELFF
TRBV28	TRBJ1-5	CASSSTGGEDQPQHF
TRBV7-2	TRBJ1-6	CASSLPHSPLHF
TRBV9	TRBJ2-2	CASSIKSGTGELFF
TRBV9	TRBJ1-4	CASSGGPGFEKLFF
TRBV5-1	TRBJ2-7	CASSLVRYEQYF
TRBV2	TRBJ2-1	CASRTTSSEQFF
TRBV9	TRBJ2-5	CASSVAGTGRETQYF
TRBV6-5	TRBJ1-1	CASSVTGVGSTEAFF
TRBV28	TRBJ1-2	CASRVGAANYGYTF
TRBV27	TRBJ2-7	CASSLLSGIKYEQYF
TRBV25-1	TRBJ2-3	CASNGQGRTDTQYF
TRBV7-6	TRBJ2-5	CASTSEGAEETQYF
TRBV4-3	TRBJ1-6	CASSQGQGNSPLHF
TRBV25-1	TRBJ1-2	CASSDPDSWGYTF
TRBV7-9	TRBJ2-7	CASSRKTGVYYEQYF
TRBV9	TRBJ2-2	CASSSSTSGGKGELFF
TRBV6-1	TRBJ1-2	CASRRDTKNYGYTF
TRBV11-2	TRBJ2-2	CASSLVKETGELFF
TRBV5-6	TRBJ1-1	CASSRDSEAFF
TRBV11-1	TRBJ2-5	CASSLHGGLGQETQYF
TRBV7-9	TRBJ1-1	CASSLTRDRGLNTEAFF
TRBV11-2	TRBJ2-3	CASSLLRGGASTDTQYF
TRBV15	TRBJ1-2	CATSRGQELNYGYTF
TRBV18	TRBJ1-1	CASSPRGGTEAFF
TRBV5-6	TRBJ1-5	CASSSMGGQPQHF
TRBV28	TRBJ2-7	CASSATGSSYEQYF
TRBV5-1	TRBJ2-7	CASSGTGGSYEQYF
TRBV14	TRBJ2-5	CASSHGRAAAETQYF
TRBV7-9	TRBJ2-1	CASSLGDRGSYNEQFF
TRBV15	TRBJ2-7	CATSRDRGYEQYF
TRBV2	TRBJ2-3	CASRPGQGRTDTQYF
TRBV5-6	TRBJ1-2	CASSLVGGGYTF
TRBV28	TRBJ2-3	CASSRDRGTDTQYF
TRBV11-2	TRBJ2-5	CASSSGQVEETQYF